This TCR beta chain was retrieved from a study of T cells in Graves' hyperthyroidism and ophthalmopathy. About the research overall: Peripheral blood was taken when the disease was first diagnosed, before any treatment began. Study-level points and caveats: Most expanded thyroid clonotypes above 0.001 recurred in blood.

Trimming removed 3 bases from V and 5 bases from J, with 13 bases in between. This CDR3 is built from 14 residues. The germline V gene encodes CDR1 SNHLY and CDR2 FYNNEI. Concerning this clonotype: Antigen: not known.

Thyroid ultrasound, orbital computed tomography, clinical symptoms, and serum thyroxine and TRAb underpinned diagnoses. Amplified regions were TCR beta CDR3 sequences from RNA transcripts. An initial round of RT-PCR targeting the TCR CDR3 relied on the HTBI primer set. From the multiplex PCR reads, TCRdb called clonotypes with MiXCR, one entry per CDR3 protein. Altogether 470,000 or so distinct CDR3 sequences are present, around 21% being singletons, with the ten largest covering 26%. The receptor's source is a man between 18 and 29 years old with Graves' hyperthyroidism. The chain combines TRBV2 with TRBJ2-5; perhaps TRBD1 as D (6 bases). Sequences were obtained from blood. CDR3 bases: TGTGCCAGCAGTGAGGGGGCAGGGACGGAGACCCAGTACTTC. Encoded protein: CASSEGAGTETQYF.